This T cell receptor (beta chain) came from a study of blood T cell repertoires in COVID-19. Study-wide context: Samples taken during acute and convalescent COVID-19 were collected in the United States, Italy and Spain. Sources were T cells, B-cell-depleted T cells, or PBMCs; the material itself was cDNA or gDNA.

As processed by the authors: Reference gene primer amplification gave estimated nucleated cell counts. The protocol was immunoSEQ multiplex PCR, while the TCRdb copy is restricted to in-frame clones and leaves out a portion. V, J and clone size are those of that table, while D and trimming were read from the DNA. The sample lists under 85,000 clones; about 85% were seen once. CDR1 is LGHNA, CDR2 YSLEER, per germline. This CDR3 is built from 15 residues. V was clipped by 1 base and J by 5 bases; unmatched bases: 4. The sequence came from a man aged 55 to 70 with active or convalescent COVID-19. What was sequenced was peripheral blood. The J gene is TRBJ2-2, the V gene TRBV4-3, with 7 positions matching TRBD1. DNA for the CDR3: TGCGCCAGCAGCCAAGGGACAGGTACAACCGGGGAGCTGTTTTTT. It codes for CASSQGTGTTGELFF.